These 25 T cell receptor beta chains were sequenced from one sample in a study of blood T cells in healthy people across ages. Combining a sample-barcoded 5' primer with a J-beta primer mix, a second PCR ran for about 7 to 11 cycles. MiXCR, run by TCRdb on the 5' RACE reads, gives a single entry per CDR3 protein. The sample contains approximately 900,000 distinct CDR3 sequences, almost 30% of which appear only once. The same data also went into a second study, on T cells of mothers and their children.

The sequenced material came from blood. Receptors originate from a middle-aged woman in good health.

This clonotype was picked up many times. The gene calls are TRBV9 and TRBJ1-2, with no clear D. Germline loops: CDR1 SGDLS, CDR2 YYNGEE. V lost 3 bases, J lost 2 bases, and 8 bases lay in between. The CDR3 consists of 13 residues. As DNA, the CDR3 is TGTGCCAGCAGCGCAAGTACCAACTATGGCTACACCTTC. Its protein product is CASSASTNYGYTF.

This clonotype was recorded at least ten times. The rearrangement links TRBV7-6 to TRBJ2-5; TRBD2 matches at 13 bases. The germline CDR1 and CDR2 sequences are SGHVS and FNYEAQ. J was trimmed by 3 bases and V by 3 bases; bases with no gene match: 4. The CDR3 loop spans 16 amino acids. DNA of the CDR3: TGTGCCAGCAGCTTCAGCGGGACTAGCGGGGAAGAGACCCAGTACTTC. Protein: CASSFSGTSGEETQYF.

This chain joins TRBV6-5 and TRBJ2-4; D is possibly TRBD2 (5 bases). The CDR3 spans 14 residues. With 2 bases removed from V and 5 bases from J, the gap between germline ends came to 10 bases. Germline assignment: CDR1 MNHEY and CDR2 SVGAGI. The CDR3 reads CASSYRGHENIQYF. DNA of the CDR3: TGTGCCAGCAGTTACCGAGGGCACGAAAACATTCAGTACTTC.

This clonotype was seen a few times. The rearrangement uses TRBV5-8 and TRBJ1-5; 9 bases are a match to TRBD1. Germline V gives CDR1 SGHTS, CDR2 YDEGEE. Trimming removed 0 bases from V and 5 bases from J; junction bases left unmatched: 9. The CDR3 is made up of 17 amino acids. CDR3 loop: CASSLGSTGQGDQPQHF. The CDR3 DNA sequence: TGTGCCAGCAGCTTGGGGTCGACGGGACAGGGAGATCAGCCCCAGCATTTT.

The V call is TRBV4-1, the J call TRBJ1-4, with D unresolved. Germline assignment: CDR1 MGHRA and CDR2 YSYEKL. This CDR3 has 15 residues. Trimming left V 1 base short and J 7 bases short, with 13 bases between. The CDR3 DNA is TGCGCCAGCAGCCAAGCGGAGGCCGGAGGTGAAAAACTGTTTTTT. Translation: CASSQAEAGGEKLFF.

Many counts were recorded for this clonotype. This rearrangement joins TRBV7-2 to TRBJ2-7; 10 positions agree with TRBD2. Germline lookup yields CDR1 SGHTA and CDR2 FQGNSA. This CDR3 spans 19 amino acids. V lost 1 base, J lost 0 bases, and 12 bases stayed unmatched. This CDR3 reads CASSLEGTQLAGTSYEQYF. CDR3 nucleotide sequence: TGTGCCAGCAGCTTAGAGGGAACACAACTAGCGGGGACCTCCTACGAGCAGTACTTC.

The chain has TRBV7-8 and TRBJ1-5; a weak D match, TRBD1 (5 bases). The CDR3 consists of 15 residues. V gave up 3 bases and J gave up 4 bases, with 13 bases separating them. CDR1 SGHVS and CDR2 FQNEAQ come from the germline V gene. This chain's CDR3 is CASSFREGRNQPQHF. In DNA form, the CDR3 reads TGTGCCAGCAGCTTTCGTGAGGGGAGGAATCAGCCCCAGCATTTT. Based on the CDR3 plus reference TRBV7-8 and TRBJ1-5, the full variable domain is GAGVSQSPRYKVAKRGQDVALRCDPISGHVSLFWYQQALGQGPEFLTYFQNEAQLDKSGLPSDRFFAERPEGSVSTLKIQRTQQEDSAVYLCASSFREGRNQPQHFGDGTRLSIL.

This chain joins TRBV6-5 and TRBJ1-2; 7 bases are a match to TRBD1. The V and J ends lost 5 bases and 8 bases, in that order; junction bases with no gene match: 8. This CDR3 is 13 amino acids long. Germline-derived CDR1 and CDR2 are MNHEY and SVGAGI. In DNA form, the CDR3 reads TGTGCCAGCAGTACCGGACAGGCTGGGGGCTACACCTTC. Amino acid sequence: CASSTGQAGGYTF.

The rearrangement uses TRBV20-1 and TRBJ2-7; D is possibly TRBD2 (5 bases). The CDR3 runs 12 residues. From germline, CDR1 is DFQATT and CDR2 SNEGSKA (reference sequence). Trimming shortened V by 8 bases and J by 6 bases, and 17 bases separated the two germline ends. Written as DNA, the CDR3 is TGCAGTTTCGGGGTTTCCCGAGCCGAGCAGTACTTC. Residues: CSFGVSRAEQYF.

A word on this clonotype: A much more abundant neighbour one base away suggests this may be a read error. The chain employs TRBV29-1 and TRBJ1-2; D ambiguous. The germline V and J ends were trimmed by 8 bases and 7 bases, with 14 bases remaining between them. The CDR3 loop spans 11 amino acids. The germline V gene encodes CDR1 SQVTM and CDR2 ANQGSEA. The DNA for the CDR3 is TGCAGCATTCCCAGGATCCCTGGCTACACCTTC. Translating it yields CSIPRIPGYTF.

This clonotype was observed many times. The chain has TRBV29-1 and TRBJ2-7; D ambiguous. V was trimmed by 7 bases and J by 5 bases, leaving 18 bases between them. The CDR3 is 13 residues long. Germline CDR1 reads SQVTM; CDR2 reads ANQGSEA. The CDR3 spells CSASLDKANEQYF. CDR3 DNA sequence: TGCAGCGCCTCTCTCGACAAGGCCAACGAGCAGTACTTC.

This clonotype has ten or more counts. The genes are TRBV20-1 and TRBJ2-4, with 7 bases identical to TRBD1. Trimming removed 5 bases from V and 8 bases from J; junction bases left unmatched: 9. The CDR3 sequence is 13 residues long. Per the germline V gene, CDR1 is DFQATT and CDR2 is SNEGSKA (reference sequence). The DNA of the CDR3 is TGCAGTGCTCGGGAAGGGGGCTTCGACATTCAGTACTTC. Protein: CSAREGGFDIQYF.

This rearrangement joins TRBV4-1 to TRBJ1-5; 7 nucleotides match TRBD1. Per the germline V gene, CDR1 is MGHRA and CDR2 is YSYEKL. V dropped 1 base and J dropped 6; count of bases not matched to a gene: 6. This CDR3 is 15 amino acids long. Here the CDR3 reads CASSQATGEIQPQHF. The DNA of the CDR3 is TGCGCCAGCAGCCAAGCTACAGGGGAGATTCAGCCCCAGCATTTT.

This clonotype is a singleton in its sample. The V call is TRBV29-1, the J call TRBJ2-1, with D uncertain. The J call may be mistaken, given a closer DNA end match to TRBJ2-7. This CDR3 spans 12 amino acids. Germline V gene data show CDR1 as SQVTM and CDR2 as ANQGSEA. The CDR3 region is CSVEAKYNEQYF. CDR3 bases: TGCAGCGTTGAAGCTAAGTATAATGAGCAGTACTTC.

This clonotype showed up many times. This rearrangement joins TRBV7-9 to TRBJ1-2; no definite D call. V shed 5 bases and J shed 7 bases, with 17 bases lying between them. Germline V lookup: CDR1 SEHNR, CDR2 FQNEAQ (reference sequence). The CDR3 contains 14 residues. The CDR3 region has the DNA TGTGCCAGCAGCCAGACAACGCATACGGTTGGCTACACCTTC. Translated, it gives CASSQTTHTVGYTF.

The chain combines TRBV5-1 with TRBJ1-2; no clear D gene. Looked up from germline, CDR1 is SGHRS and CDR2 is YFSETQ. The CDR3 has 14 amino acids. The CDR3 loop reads CVNSLQGAGYGYTF. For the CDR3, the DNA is TGCGTCAACAGCTTGCAAGGAGCGGGCTATGGCTACACCTTC.

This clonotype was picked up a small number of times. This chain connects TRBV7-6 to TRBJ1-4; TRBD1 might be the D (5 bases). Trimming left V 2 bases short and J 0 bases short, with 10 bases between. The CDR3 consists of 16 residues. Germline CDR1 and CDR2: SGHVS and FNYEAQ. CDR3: CASSLRRGATNEKLFF. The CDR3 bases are TGTGCCAGCAGCTTAAGGCGGGGGGCAACTAATGAAAAACTGTTTTTT.

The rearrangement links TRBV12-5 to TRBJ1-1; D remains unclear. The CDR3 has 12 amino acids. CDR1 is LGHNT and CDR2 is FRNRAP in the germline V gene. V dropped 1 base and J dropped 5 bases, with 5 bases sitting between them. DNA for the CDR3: TGTGCTAGTGGTTTGGGAGGGACTGAAGCTTTCTTT. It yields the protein CASGLGGTEAFF. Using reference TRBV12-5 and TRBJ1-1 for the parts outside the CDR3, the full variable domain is DARVTQTPRHKVTEMGQEVTMRCQPILGHNTVFWYRQTMMQGLELLAYFRNRAPLDDSGMPKDRFSAEMPDATLATLKIQPSEPRDSAVYFCASGLGGTEAFFGQGTRLTVV.

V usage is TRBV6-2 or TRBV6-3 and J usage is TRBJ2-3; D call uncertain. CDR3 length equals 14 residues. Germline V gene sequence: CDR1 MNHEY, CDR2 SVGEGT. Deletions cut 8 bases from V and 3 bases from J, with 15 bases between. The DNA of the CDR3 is TGTGCCAGCGGGGATCTTCTTGGGACAGATACGCAGTATTTT. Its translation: CASGDLLGTDTQYF.

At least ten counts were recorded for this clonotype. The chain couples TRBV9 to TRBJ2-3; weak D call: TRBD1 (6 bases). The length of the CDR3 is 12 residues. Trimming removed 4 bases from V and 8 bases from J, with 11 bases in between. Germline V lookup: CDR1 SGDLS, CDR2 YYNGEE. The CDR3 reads CASSPGDGTQYF. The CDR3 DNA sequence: TGTGCCAGCAGCCCAGGGGATGGTACGCAGTATTTT. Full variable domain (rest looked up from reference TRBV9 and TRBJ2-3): DSGVTQTPKHLITATGQRVTLRCSPRSGDLSVYWYQQSLDQGLQFLIQYYNGEERAKGNILERFSAQQFPDLHSELNLSSLELGDSALYFCASSPGDGTQYFGPGTRLTVL.

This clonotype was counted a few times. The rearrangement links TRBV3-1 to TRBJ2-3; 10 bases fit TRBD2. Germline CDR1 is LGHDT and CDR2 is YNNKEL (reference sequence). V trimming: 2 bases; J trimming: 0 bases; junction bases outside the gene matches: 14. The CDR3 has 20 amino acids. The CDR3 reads CASSQILLAGLRGSTDTQYF. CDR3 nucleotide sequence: TGTGCCAGCAGCCAAATACTACTAGCGGGGCTCCGCGGGAGCACAGATACGCAGTATTTT.

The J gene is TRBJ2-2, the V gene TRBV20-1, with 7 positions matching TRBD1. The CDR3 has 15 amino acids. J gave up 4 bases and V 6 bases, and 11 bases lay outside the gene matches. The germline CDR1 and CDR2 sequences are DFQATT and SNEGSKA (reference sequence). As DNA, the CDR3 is TGCAGTGCGGCTCGGACAGGCAGTCGCACCGGGGAGCTGTTTTTT. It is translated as CSAARTGSRTGELFF.

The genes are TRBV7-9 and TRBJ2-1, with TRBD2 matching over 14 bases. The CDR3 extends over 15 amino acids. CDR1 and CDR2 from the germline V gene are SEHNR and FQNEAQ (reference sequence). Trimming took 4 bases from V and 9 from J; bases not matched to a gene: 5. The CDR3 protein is CASSSTSGGALEQFF. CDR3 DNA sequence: TGTGCCAGCAGCTCGACTAGCGGGGGGGCCCTTGAGCAGTTCTTC.

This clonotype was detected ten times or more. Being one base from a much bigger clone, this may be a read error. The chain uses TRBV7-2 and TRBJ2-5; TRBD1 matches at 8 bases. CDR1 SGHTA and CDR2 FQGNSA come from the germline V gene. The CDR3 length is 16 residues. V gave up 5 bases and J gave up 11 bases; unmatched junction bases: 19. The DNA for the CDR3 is TGTGCCAGCAGCGCAAGAAGGGACAGGAGGTACAATGAGCAGTACTTC. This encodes CASSARRDRRYNEQYF.

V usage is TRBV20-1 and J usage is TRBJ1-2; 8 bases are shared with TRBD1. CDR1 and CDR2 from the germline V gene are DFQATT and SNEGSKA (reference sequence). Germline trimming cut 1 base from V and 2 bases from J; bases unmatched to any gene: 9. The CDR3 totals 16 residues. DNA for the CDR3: TGCAGTGCTAGAGGGTATAGACAGGGGCTAAACTATGGCTACACCTTC. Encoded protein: CSARGYRQGLNYGYTF.